These T cell receptor beta chains were read from a single sample in a study of blood T cell repertoires in COVID-19. Assay: immunoSEQ multiplex PCR; the TCRdb copy retains only in-frame clones and omits some. The table lists tens of thousands of clones, approximately 87% of them singletons, with under 7.5% in the top ten. The sample comprised peripheral blood. Receptor source: a woman aged 55 to 70 with COVID-19, enrolled during active disease. Both conserved end residues are part of each CDR3. A D gene is named only where the DNA matches it firmly. The size of a clone is reported for some rows only, either as once, few or many, or as a class for expanded clones.

abundance	j_gene	d_gene	v_gene	CDR3nt	CDR3aa
few	TRBJ2-1	TRBD2	TRBV30	TGTGCCTGGAAGGGCGGGAGTTGGTATGGTGAGCAGTTCTTC	CAWKGGSWYGEQFF
NA	TRBJ2-7	NA	TRBV14	TGTGCCAGCAGCCAAGTATTCTACGAGCAGTACTTC	CASSQVFYEQYF
few	TRBJ2-2	NA	TRBV7-2	TGTGCCAGCAGACCGACCGGGACTAACACCGGGGAGCTGTTTTTT	CASRPTGTNTGELFF
NA	TRBJ2-4	NA	TRBV5-5	TGTGCCAGCAGCTTGGGACATCATATTCAGTACTTC	CASSLGHHIQYF
NA	TRBJ1-6	NA	TRBV6-1	TGTGCCAGCAGTGAGGCGCAGGGGTTAAATTCACCCCTCCACTTT	CASSEAQGLNSPLHF
NA	TRBJ1-6	NA	TRBV5-6	TGTGCCAGCAGCCCCCCCTCCCGAGGGTCCTATAATTCACCCCTCCACTTT	CASSPPSRGSYNSPLHF
NA	TRBJ2-3	NA	TRBV7-8	TGTGCCAGCAGCTTAGTAGGCAATTTCGGCAGGGTGAACACAGATACGCAGTATTTT	CASSLVGNFGRVNTDTQYF
NA	TRBJ1-5	NA	TRBV4-1	TGCGCCAGCAGCCAAGTCTTCGCGGGGGGGGGTCAGCCCCAGCATTTT	CASSQVFAGGGQPQHF
NA	TRBJ1-1	TRBD1	TRBV25-1	TGTGCCAGCAGTGAGCGAGGGGGCACGTTCACTGAAGCTTTCTTT	CASSERGGTFTEAFF
NA	TRBJ2-4	NA	TRBV2	TGTGCCAGCGAAACAATAAACAAAAACATTCAGTACTTC	CASETINKNIQYF
NA	TRBJ2-5	NA	TRBV24-1	TGTGCCACCAGTGATTTTAGGGGAGAGACCCAGTACTTC	CATSDFRGETQYF
NA	TRBJ2-7	NA	TRBV15	TGTGCCACCAGCAGCGCTTTCCTCGAGACAGGTTCCTACGAGCAGTACTTC	CATSSAFLETGSYEQYF
NA	TRBJ2-7	NA	TRBV18	TGTGCCAGCTCAACGCAACAGGTTGCCCTAATGGGGGGCGAGCAGTACTTC	CASSTQQVALMGGEQYF
NA	TRBJ2-7	NA	TRBV5-4	TGTGCCAGCAGCCGACAGGACCTCTACGAGCAGTACTTC	CASSRQDLYEQYF
once	TRBJ2-3	TRBD2	TRBV6-4	TGTGCCAGCAGTGACTCGACTAGCGGGAGTGGCACAGATACGCAGTATTTT	CASSDSTSGSGTDTQYF
NA	TRBJ1-1	TRBD1	TRBV3-1/TRBV3-2	TGTGCCAGCAGCCAAGGACAGGGTGTCACTGAAGCTTTCTTT	CASSQGQGVTEAFF
NA	TRBJ1-2	NA	TRBV4-2	TGTGCCAGCAGCCAAGTGGCGGAGAACTATGGCTACACCTTC	CASSQVAENYGYTF
NA	TRBJ2-7	TRBD1	TRBV7-8	TGTGCCAGCAGCTTAAGGGACAGTCATGGCGAGCAGTACTTC	CASSLRDSHGEQYF
NA	TRBJ2-3	NA	TRBV11-3	TGTGCCAGCAGCCAGGTGTTCGCACAAAGGCAGTATTTT	CASSQVFAQRQYF
NA	TRBJ1-6	NA	TRBV27	TGTGCCAGCAGGGCACTGGGCGGGTTTGATTCACCCCTCCACTTT	CASRALGGFDSPLHF
NA	TRBJ1-1	NA	TRBV9	TGTGCCAGCAGTATCCAGGGGAACACTGAAGCTTTCTTT	CASSIQGNTEAFF
NA	TRBJ2-5	NA	TRBV3-1/TRBV3-2	TGTGCCAGCAGCCAGGCTAGCCAGGTAGAGACCCAGTACTTC	CASSQASQVETQYF
NA	TRBJ2-7	TRBD2	TRBV19	TGTGCCAGTAGACCAACCGCCGGGACCCGCGGGAGGGCCTACGAGCAGTACTTC	CASRPTAGTRGRAYEQYF
NA	TRBJ2-7	NA	TRBV19	TGTGCCAGTAGTATACGAGCGCCTTCTTTTTCCTACGAGCAGTACTTC	CASSIRAPSFSYEQYF
NA	TRBJ2-7	TRBD2	TRBV7-6	TGTGCCAGCAGCCCCGAGCGGGAACCCTACGAGCAGTACTTC	CASSPEREPYEQYF